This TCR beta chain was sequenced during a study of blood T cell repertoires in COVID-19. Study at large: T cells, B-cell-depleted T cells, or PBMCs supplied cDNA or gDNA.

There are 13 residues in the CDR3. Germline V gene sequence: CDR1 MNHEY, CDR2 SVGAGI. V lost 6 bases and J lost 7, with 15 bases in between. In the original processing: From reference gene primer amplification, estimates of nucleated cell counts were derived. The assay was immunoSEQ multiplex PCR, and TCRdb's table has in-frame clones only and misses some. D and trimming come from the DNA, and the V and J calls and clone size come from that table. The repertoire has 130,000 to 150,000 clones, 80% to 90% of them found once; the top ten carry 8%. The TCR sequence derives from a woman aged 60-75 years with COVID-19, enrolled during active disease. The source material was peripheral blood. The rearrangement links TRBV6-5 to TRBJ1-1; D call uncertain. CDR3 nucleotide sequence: TGTGCCAGCAGGCAGATATCGATTGGTGAAGCTTTCTTT. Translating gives CASRQISIGEAFF.